The present TCR beta chain was sequenced within a study of blood T cell repertoires in COVID-19. TCRdb keeps only in-frame clones here, not all; method: immunoSEQ multiplex PCR. The top ten hold roughly 4.4% of the sample, which has some 150,000 clones, roughly 80% seen once. The germline V gene encodes CDR1 LGHDT and CDR2 YNNKEL (reference sequence). This CDR3 comprises 17 residues. After removal of 4 bases from V and 5 bases from J, the junction contained 12 bases not matched to a gene. The origin of this receptor is a human donor in a cohort sampled during active COVID-19. The V gene is TRBV3-1 (or the pseudogene TRBV3-2), the J gene TRBJ2-1, with 9 bases that match TRBD2. Material for sequencing was peripheral blood. The CDR3 reads CASSPQLTSGPNNEQFF. The CDR3 DNA reads TGTGCCAGCAGCCCACAACTGACTAGCGGACCCAACAATGAGCAGTTCTTC.